This is a list of T cell receptor beta chains from one sample in a study of blood T cells in healthy people across ages. TCRdb passed the 5' RACE reads through MiXCR, listing each CDR3 protein once. The repertoire consists of approximately 940,000 distinct CDR3 sequences, with roughly 52% occurring once and the leading ten covering around an eighth. Material: blood. The receptors come from a man younger than 40 in good health. Both conserved end residues are part of each CDR3. D genes are given only for firm matches. Clone size, where shown, is once, few, many, or a class for clones that have expanded.

v_call: TRBV15; d_call: NA; j_call: TRBJ2-1; cdr3_length: 13; clone_size: few; cdr3_aa: CATSSLKNNEQFF; cdr3_nt: TGTGCCACCAGCAGCCTTAAAAACAATGAGCAGTTCTTC
v_call: TRBV5-5; d_call: NA; j_call: TRBJ2-7; cdr3_length: 15; clone_size: NA; cdr3_aa: CASSLHSYLSYEQYF; cdr3_nt: TGTGCCAGCAGCTTACACAGTTACCTTTCCTACGAGCAGTACTTC
v_call: TRBV29-1; d_call: NA; j_call: TRBJ2-3; cdr3_length: 13; clone_size: few; cdr3_aa: CSAQGDSTDTQYF; cdr3_nt: TGCAGCGCCCAAGGGGATTCCACAGATACGCAGTATTTT
v_call: TRBV12-3/TRBV12-4; d_call: NA; j_call: TRBJ2-5; cdr3_length: 15; clone_size: few; cdr3_aa: CASSLRGAVAETQYF; cdr3_nt: TGTGCCAGCAGCCTAAGGGGGGCCGTGGCCGAGACCCAGTACTTC
v_call: TRBV2; d_call: TRBD1; j_call: TRBJ2-7; cdr3_length: 14; clone_size: NA; cdr3_aa: CASFSGQGYNEQYF; cdr3_nt: TGTGCCAGCTTCTCGGGACAGGGCTACAATGAGCAGTACTTC
v_call: TRBV10-3; d_call: NA; j_call: TRBJ2-7; cdr3_length: 12; clone_size: NA; cdr3_aa: CAISEFNNEQYF; cdr3_nt: TGTGCCATCAGTGAGTTCAACAATGAGCAGTACTTC
v_call: TRBV5-1; d_call: NA; j_call: TRBJ2-7; cdr3_length: 16; clone_size: few; cdr3_aa: CASSSEAWRQNYEQYF; cdr3_nt: TGCGCCAGCAGCTCGGAGGCTTGGAGACAGAACTACGAGCAGTACTTC
v_call: TRBV20-1; d_call: NA; j_call: TRBJ1-5; cdr3_length: 14; clone_size: NA; cdr3_aa: CSALRQKLYQPQHF; cdr3_nt: TGCAGTGCTCTAAGACAAAAGCTATATCAGCCCCAGCATTTT
v_call: TRBV6-2/TRBV6-3; d_call: NA; j_call: TRBJ1-2; cdr3_length: 12; clone_size: few; cdr3_aa: CASSWTDYGYTF; cdr3_nt: TGTGCCAGCAGTTGGACAGACTATGGCTACACCTTC
v_call: TRBV12-3/TRBV12-4; d_call: TRBD2; j_call: TRBJ2-1; cdr3_length: 14; clone_size: few; cdr3_aa: CASSRGTSEGEQFF; cdr3_nt: TGTGCCAGCAGCCGAGGGACTAGCGAGGGCGAGCAGTTCTTC
v_call: TRBV7-9; d_call: NA; j_call: TRBJ2-3; cdr3_length: 16; clone_size: NA; cdr3_aa: CASSLGGALLSDTQYF; cdr3_nt: TGTGCCAGCAGCTTAGGGGGAGCGCTCTTATCAGATACGCAGTATTTT
v_call: TRBV7-9; d_call: TRBD1; j_call: TRBJ2-3; cdr3_length: 16; clone_size: NA; cdr3_aa: CASTEEGTGYTDTQYF; cdr3_nt: TGTGCCAGCACCGAGGAAGGGACAGGGTACACTGATACGCAGTATTTT
v_call: TRBV27; d_call: TRBD1; j_call: TRBJ2-3; cdr3_length: 15; clone_size: NA; cdr3_aa: CASRPDRGGRNTQYF; cdr3_nt: TGTGCCAGCAGACCAGACAGGGGTGGTCGGAATACGCAGTATTTT
v_call: TRBV28; d_call: NA; j_call: TRBJ1-2; cdr3_length: 13; clone_size: NA; cdr3_aa: CASSFPLSDGYTF; cdr3_nt: TGTGCCAGCAGTTTTCCTCTCTCGGATGGCTACACCTTC
v_call: TRBV20-1; d_call: NA; j_call: TRBJ1-2; cdr3_length: 14; clone_size: few; cdr3_aa: CSASPQQAVNGYTF; cdr3_nt: TGCAGTGCTAGCCCCCAACAGGCGGTGAATGGCTACACCTTC
v_call: TRBV28; d_call: NA; j_call: TRBJ1-6; cdr3_length: 15; clone_size: NA; cdr3_aa: CASSAIDRNNSPLHF; cdr3_nt: TGTGCCAGCAGTGCCATCGACAGGAATAATTCACCCCTCCACTTT
v_call: TRBV7-2; d_call: TRBD2; j_call: TRBJ2-7; cdr3_length: 15; clone_size: NA; cdr3_aa: CASSSASGGHYEQYF; cdr3_nt: TGTGCCAGCAGCTCCGCTAGCGGGGGGCACTACGAGCAGTACTTC
v_call: TRBV14; d_call: NA; j_call: TRBJ1-1; cdr3_length: 13; clone_size: many; cdr3_aa: CASSQFLGSEAFF; cdr3_nt: TGTGCCAGCAGCCAATTCCTAGGCTCCGAAGCTTTCTTT
v_call: TRBV12-3/TRBV12-4; d_call: TRBD1; j_call: TRBJ1-1; cdr3_length: 13; clone_size: many; cdr3_aa: CASSLLDRDVTFF; cdr3_nt: TGTGCCAGCAGTTTACTTGACAGGGATGTGACTTTCTTT
v_call: TRBV6-2/TRBV6-3; d_call: TRBD1; j_call: TRBJ2-7; cdr3_length: 15; clone_size: few; cdr3_aa: CASSSATGLDYEQYF; cdr3_nt: TGTGCCAGCAGTTCCGCGACAGGGTTAGACTACGAGCAGTACTTC